This T cell receptor beta chain was retrieved from a study of cytotoxic CD8 clonotypes in ibrutinib-treated CLL. The wider study: The patients, some 12 relapsed/refractory and fewer than 16 treatment-naive, included approximately 18 who were IGHV unmutated. Response sampling occurred after a median around 12 months of treatment (range 6 to 36).

Depth targeted 1 in 200,000 to 1 in 1 million T cells, averaging roughly 9.3x coverage per clonotype. This table comes from immunoSEQ multiplex PCR, and its TCRdb copy is limited to in-frame clones, with some not included. The sample records about 15,000 clones, approximately 48% being singletons. On this clone itself: Its specificity is not known.

CDR3 length: 15 amino acids. V was cut by 4 bases and J by 0 bases, with 8 bases left in between. CDR1 SGHDT and CDR2 YYEEEE come from the germline V gene. Study-wide points: While tracking circulating CD8+ T-cell counts, baseline clonality exceeded that of age-matched healthy donors.

The chain combines TRBV5-6 with TRBJ2-6; tentative D call: TRBD2 (5 bases). This TCR came from a human donor with chronic lymphocytic leukemia. The source was PBMCs, collected at a 24-month disease-progression time point, from a patient treated with ibrutinib. The CDR3 DNA reads as TGTGCCAGCAGCCCGGGAATCTCTGGGGCCAACGTCCTGACTTTC. Translated, it gives CASSPGISGANVLTF. The whole variable domain, remainder taken from reference TRBV5-6 and TRBJ2-6, is DAGVTQSPTHLIKTRGQQVTLRCSPKSGHDTVSWYQQALGQGPQFIFQYYEEEERQRGNFPDRFSGHQFPNYSSELNVNALLLGDSALYLCASSPGISGANVLTFGAGSRLTVL.